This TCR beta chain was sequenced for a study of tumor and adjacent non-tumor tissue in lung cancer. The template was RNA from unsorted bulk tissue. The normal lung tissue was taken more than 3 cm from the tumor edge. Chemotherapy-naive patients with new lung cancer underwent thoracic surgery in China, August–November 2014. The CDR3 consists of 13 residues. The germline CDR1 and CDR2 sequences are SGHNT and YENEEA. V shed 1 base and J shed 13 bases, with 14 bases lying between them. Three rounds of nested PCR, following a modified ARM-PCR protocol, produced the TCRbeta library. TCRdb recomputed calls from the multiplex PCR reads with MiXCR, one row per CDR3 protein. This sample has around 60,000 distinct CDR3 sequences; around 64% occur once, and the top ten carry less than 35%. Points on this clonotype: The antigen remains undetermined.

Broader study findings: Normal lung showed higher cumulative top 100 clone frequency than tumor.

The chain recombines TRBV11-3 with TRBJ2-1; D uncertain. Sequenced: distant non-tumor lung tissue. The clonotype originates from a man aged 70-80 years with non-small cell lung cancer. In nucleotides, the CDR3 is TGTGCCAGCAGCTTAGGTGGTAGCACTGAACAGTTCTTC. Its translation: CASSLGGSTEQFF. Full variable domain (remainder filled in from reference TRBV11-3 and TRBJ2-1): EAGVVQSPRYKIIEKKQPVAFWCNPISGHNTLYWYLQNLGQGPELLIRYENEEAVDDSQLPKDRFSAERLKGVDSTLKIQPAELGDSAVYLCASSLGGSTEQFFGPGTRLTVL.